This entry describes one T cell receptor beta chain. The antigen is unknown. The V gene's germline CDR1 is MNHNS and CDR2 SASEGT. The CDR3 has 13 amino acids. Trimming removed 3 bases from V and 6 bases from J, with 11 bases in between. This sample was taken from a study of CD4 T cell repertoires in COVID-19. Study in general: After nine to eleven days of IL-2 expansion, CFSE-low cells were relabeled and restimulated with other coronavirus spikes. Study-wide results and limits: SARS-CoV and/or HKU1 spike cultures shared between roughly 7 and 28% of SARS-CoV-2 clonotypes. Suggested intraclonal diversification: top SARS-CoV-2-reactive clonotypes appeared in two or three memory subsets.

Libraries were prepared by immunoSEQ multiplex PCR; TCRdb keeps only in-frame clonotypes and omits some of them. The sample yields about 22,000 clones, more than 75% seen once. These memory T cells were uncultured and sequenced directly after ex vivo isolation. Sequences were derived from central memory CD4+ T cells from blood, sampled before the COVID-19 pandemic. The rearrangement links TRBV6-1 to TRBJ1-1; perhaps TRBD1 as D (5 bases). The receptor comes from a human donor who had COVID-19. In nucleotides, the CDR3 is TGTGCCAGCAGTGAGTCTGGCAGGGCTGAAGCTTTCTTT. Residues: CASSESGRAEAFF.